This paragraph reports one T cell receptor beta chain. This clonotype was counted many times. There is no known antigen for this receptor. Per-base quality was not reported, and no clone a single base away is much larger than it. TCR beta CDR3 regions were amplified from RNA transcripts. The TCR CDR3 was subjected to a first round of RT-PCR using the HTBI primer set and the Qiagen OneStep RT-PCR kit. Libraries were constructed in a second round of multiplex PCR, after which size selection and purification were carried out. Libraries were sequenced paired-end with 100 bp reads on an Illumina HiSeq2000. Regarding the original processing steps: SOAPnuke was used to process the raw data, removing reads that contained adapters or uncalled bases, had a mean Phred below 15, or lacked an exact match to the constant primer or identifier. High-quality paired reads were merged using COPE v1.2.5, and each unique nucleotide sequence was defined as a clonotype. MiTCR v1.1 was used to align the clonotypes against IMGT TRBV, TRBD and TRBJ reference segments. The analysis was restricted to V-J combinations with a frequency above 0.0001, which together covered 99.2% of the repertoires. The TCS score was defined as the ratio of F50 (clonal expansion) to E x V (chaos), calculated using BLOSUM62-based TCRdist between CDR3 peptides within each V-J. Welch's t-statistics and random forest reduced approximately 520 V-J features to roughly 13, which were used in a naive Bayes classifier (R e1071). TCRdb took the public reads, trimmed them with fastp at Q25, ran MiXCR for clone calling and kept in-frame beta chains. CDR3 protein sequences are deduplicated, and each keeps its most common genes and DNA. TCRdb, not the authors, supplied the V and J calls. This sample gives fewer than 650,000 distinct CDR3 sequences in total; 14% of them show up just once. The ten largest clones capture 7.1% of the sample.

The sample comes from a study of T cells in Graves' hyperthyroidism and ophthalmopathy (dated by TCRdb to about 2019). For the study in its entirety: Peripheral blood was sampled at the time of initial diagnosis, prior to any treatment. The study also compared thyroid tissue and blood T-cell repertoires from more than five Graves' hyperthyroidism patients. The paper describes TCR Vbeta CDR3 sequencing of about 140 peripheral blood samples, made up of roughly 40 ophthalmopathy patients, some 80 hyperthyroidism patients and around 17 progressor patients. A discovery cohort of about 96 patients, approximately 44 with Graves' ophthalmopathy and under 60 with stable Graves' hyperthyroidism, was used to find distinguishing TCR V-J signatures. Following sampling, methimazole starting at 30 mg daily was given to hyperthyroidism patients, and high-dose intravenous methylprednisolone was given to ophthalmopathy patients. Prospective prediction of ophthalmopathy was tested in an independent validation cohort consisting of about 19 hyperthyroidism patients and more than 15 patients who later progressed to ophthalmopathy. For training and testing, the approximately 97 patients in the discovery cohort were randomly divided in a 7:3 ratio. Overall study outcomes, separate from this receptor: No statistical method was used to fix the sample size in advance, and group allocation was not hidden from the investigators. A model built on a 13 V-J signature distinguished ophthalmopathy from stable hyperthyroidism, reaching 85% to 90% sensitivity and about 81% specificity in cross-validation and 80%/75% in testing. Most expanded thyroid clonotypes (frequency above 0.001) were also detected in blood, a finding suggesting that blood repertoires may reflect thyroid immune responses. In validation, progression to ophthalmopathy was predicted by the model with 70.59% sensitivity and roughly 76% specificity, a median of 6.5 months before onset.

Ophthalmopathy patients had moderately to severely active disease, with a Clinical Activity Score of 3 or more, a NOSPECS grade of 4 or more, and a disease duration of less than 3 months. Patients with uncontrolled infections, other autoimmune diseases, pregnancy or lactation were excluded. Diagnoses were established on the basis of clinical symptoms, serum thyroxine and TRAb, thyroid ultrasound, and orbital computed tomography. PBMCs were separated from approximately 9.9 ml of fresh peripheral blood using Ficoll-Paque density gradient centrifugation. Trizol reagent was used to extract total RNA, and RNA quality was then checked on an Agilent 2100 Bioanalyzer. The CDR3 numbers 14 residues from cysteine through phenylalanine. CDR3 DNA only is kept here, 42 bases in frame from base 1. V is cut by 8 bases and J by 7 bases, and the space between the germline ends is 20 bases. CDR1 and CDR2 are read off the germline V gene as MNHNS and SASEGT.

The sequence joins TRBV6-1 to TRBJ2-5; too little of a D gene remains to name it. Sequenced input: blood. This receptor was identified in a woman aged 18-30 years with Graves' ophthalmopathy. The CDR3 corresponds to CASGKDVVIRTQYF. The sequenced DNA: TGTGCCAGCGGGAAGGACGTAGTCATTCGGACCCAGTACTTC.